This TCR beta chain was observed in a study of cytomegalovirus exposure and HLA in healthy donors. The PCR was carried out with 60 Vbeta primers and 13 Jbeta primers. The protocol was immunoSEQ multiplex PCR, while the TCRdb copy is restricted to in-frame clones and leaves out a portion. The repertoire holds just over 200,000 clones, with around 70% as singletons. This clone was counted a few times. Germline V gene sequence: CDR1 MNHEY, CDR2 SVGAGI. The germline V and J ends were trimmed by 7 bases and 7 bases, with 16 bases remaining between them. The CDR3 length is 14 residues. The sequenced sample was PBMCs. This sequence originates from a man aged 35 to 55 in good health and CMV-seropositive. The chain recombines TRBV6-5 with TRBJ1-4; D may be TRBD1 (5 bases). The CDR3 loop reads CASTGTLRGEKLFF. CDR3 in DNA: TGTGCCAGCACCGGGACTCTCAGAGGTGAAAAACTGTTTTTT.